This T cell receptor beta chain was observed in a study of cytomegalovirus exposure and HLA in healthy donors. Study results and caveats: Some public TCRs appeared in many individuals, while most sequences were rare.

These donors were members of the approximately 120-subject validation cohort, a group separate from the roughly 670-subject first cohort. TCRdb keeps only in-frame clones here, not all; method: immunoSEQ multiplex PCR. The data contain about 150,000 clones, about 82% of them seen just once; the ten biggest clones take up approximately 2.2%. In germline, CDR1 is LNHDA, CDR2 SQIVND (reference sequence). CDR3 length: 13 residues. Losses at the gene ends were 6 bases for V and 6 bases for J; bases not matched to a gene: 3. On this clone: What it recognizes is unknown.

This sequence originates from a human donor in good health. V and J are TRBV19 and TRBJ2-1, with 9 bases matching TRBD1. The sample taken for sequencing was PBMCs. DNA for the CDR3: TGTGCCAGTAGGAAGGACAGGGGCAATGAGCAGTTCTTC. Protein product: CASRKDRGNEQFF. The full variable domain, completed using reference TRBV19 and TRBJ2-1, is DGGITQSPKYLFRKEGQNVTLSCEQNLNHDAMYWYRQDPGQGLRLIYYSQIVNDFQKGDIAEGYSVSREKKESFPLTVTSAQKNPTAFYLCASRKDRGNEQFFGPGTRLTVL.